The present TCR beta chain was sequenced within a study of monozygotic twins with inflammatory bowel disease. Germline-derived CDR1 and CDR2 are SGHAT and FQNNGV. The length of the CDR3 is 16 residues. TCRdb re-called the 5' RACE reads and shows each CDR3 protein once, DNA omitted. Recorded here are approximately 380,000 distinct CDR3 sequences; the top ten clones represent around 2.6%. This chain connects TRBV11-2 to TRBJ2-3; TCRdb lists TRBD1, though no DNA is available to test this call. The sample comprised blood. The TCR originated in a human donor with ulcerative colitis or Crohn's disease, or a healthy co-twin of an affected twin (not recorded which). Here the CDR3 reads CASSARDRGGADTQYF.